This record covers a single T cell receptor (beta chain). Repertoires were generated with immunoSEQ multiplex PCR, while TCRdb's copy carries only in-frame clones and drops some. The sample has approximately 70,000 clones, 88% seen once. The entry originates in a study of OX40 agonist ivuxolimab in advanced cancers. Per germline, CDR1 LNHDA and CDR2 SQIVND (reference sequence). The V gene lost 3 bases and the J gene lost 5 bases, with 14 bases spanning the gap. This CDR3 has 14 amino acids. The input for sequencing was CD4+ or CD8+ T cells sorted from blood, taken in a trial of the OX40 agonist ivuxolimab. The sequence was collected from an adult with an advanced solid tumor such as melanoma, head and neck, liver or kidney cancer. This chain joins TRBV19 and TRBJ2-7; D is perhaps TRBD1 or TRBD2 (6 bases each). CDR3 DNA sequence: TGTGCCAGTAGTATGATGACACGGGGGCACGAGCAGTACTTC. It is translated as CASSMMTRGHEQYF.